Below are 3 T cell receptor beta chains sequenced from a single sample in a study of radiation and T cells in renal cell carcinoma. Only in-frame clones appear in the TCRdb table, and some are missing; sequencing was by immunoSEQ multiplex PCR. The sample lists 15,000 to 20,000 clones; less than 65% were seen once. Treatment given: 15 Gy SBRT to primary tumor, nephrectomy 4 weeks later. Source: tumor tissue, taken from a patient whose treatment included radiotherapy and nephrectomy. These receptors came from a man aged 50-60 years with renal cell carcinoma.

This chain uses TRBV5-4 with TRBJ2-2, with 8 nucleotides matching TRBD2. J lost 4 bases, V lost 3 bases, and 2 bases had no gene match. CDR1 and CDR2 (germline): SGHNT, YYREEE (reference sequence). The CDR3 is 14 residues long. The CDR3 region is CASSSTSGTGELFF. CDR3 nucleotides: TGTGCCAGCAGCTCTACTAGCGGCACCGGGGAGCTGTTTTTT.

The chain couples TRBV2 to TRBJ2-1, with D hard to call. Germline CDR1 and CDR2: SNHLY and FYNNEI. The V end was cut by 5 bases, the J end by 5 bases, with 7 bases between. The CDR3 has 12 residues. The CDR3 DNA follows: TGTGCCAGCAGTTATGCCGACAATGAGCAGTTCTTC. It encodes CASSYADNEQFF.

The rearrangement joins TRBV9 to TRBJ2-3, with 7 bases lining up with TRBD2. CDR1 SGDLS and CDR2 YYNGEE come from the germline V gene. With V trimmed by 4 bases and J by 10 bases, 9 bases remained unmatched. CDR3 length equals 13 residues. CDR3 amino acids: CASSPGQLAAQYF. CDR3 nucleotides: TGTGCCAGCAGCCCAGGTCAGCTAGCGGCGCAGTATTTT.